Listed here are 5 T cell receptor beta chains from one sample, sequenced in a study of cytomegalovirus exposure and HLA in healthy donors (dated by TCRdb to about 2017). The library was generated by the immunoSEQ multiplex PCR assay. The multiplex PCR relied on a mix of 60 forward primers for TCR Vbeta segments and 13 reverse primers for TCR Jbeta segments. What TCRdb holds here is the immuneACCESS table cut down to in-frame rearrangements. Part of the clones is not present; checked against another copy, under half of the missing clones reflect an unresolved V gene, and the others are unexplained. This sample gives about 170,000 clones in total; about 80% of them show up just once. Nearly 6.5% of the sample belongs to the ten largest clones. The sample consisted of PBMCs. Every receptor here comes from a man in his forties in good health and CMV-seropositive.

This clone was seen more than once but under ten times. J is TRBJ2-7 and V is TRBV7-8; D perhaps matches TRBD2 (5 bases). Trimming left V 3 bases short and J 2 bases short, with 8 bases between. This CDR3 has 13 residues. In germline, CDR1 is SGHVS, CDR2 FQNEAQ. The CDR3 loop reads CASSFGSTYEQYF. DNA for the CDR3: TGTGCCAGCAGCTTTGGGAGCACCTACGAGCAGTACTTC.

In its sample, this clone was seen once. One end of the junction does not line up with germline, which may come from a read error. This chain uses TRBV28 with TRBJ2-7; D unresolved. Germline CDR1 MDHEN, CDR2 SYDVKM. The CDR3 is 13 amino acids. This CDR3 is CASSRVAAYEQYF. The CDR3 nucleotides read TGTGCCAGCAGTCGGGTCGCCGCCTATGAGCAGTACTTC.

CDR3 in amino acids: CASSQERDGYTF. The CDR3 DNA sequence: TGCGCCAGCAGCCAAGAACGGGATGGCTACACCTTC. The rearrangement uses TRBV4-1 and TRBJ1-2, with D uncertain. The CDR3 is made up of 12 amino acids. The germline V and J ends were trimmed by 0 bases and 6 bases, with 5 bases remaining between them. Germline V CDR1 and CDR2: MGHRA, YSYEKL.

The CDR3 DNA follows: TGCGCCAGCAGCCCCACCCTAGACAGGGAGAGAGGAGCTTTCTTT. Amino acids: CASSPTLDRERGAFF. This chain joins TRBV5-1 and TRBJ1-1; 7 bases map to TRBD1. The CDR3 is 15 amino acids. Germline V lookup: CDR1 SGHRS, CDR2 YFSETQ. The V segment lost 4 bases and the J segment 10 bases; nucleotides outside the gene matches: 16.

The V gene is TRBV23-1, the J gene TRBJ1-5, with D tentatively TRBD1 (5 bases). TRBV23-1 is an open reading frame, and its role is uncertain. Between the trimmed V and J ends, which lost 5 bases and 1 base, there was a span of 9 bases. The CDR3 totals 14 residues. The CDR3: CASSWGGSNQPQHF. The CDR3 region has the DNA TGCGCCAGCAGTTGGGGGGGGAGCAATCAGCCCCAGCATTTT.